Each of the 5 T cell receptor beta chains below was sequenced from the same sample in a study of cytomegalovirus exposure and HLA in healthy donors. TCRdb's table, derived via immunoSEQ multiplex PCR, lists solely in-frame clones and lacks some. The sample lists 200,000 to 250,000 clones; 80% to 95% were seen once. Sequenced material: PBMCs. The source is a woman aged 18-29 years in good health and CMV-seronegative.

The chain combines TRBV19 with TRBJ2-3; D call uncertain. From germline, CDR1 is LNHDA and CDR2 SQIVND (reference sequence). The V end was cut by 1 base, the J end by 1 base, with 6 bases between. The CDR3 is 14 amino acids. The DNA of the CDR3 is TGTGCCAGTAGTATAGCCCAGGGCACAGATACGCAGTATTTT. It is translated as CASSIAQGTDTQYF.

V usage is TRBV7-8 and J usage is TRBJ2-7; TRBD2 matches 10 bases. Germline V CDR1 and CDR2: SGHVS, FQNEAQ. The trim removed 1 base at V and 3 bases at J, leaving 3 bases unmatched. This CDR3 comprises 15 residues. The DNA for the CDR3 is TGTGCCAGCAGCTTAGGGACTAGCGGTAACTACGAGCAGTACTTC. Its translation is CASSLGTSGNYEQYF.

The genes are TRBV5-1 and TRBJ2-1, with 13 bases matching TRBD2. Germline V lookup: CDR1 SGHRS, CDR2 YFSETQ. The CDR3 loop spans 16 amino acids. With 0 bases clipped from V and 4 bases from J, the junction kept 1 base outside the gene matches. CDR3 nucleotides: TGCGCCAGCAGCTTGGCACTAGCGGGAGGGTACAATGAGCAGTTCTTC. This sequence encodes CASSLALAGGYNEQFF.

This rearrangement joins TRBV27 to TRBJ2-7; 7 bases are a match to TRBD2. There are 17 residues in the CDR3. V lost 2 bases, J lost 1 base, and 11 bases stayed unmatched. Per germline, CDR1 MNHEY and CDR2 SMNVEV (reference sequence). CDR3 region: CASSLLGGSGISYEQYF. CDR3 DNA: TGTGCCAGCAGTTTACTCGGGGGGAGTGGAATTTCCTACGAGCAGTACTTC.

The chain couples TRBV6-1 to TRBJ2-1, with D perhaps TRBD1 (6 bases). There are 15 residues in the CDR3. Germline CDR1 MNHNS, CDR2 SASEGT. V was clipped by 0 bases and J by 4 bases, with 10 bases between them. The CDR3 bases are TGTGCCAGCAGTGAAGCGGCTGGACAGTACAATGAGCAGTTCTTC. This translates into CASSEAAGQYNEQFF.